The 4 T cell receptor beta chains given below trace back to one sample, sequenced in a study of cytomegalovirus exposure and HLA in healthy donors (TCRdb year 2017). The library was obtained by the immunoSEQ multiplex PCR assay. For the multiplex PCR, a mixture combining 60 forward primers for TCR Vbeta segments and 13 reverse primers for TCR Jbeta segments was used. TCRdb mirrors the immuneACCESS table, restricted to in-frame sequences. Some clones are absent from its copies; in checked studies, under half trace to an unresolved V gene, and the reason for the others is unknown. The sample records about 150,000 clones, approximately 74% of which are singletons. The ten largest clones capture about 2% of the sample. Sequences were obtained from PBMCs. Receptors originate from a man aged 25-45 years in good health and CMV-seronegative.

This chain links TRBV6-1 with TRBJ2-3; 11 nucleotides match TRBD2. With 3 bases clipped from V and 3 bases from J, the junction kept 8 bases outside the gene matches. CDR3 length: 17 residues. Germline lookup yields CDR1 MNHNS and CDR2 SASEGT. The CDR3: CASSDRAGLAETDTQYF. In nucleotides, the CDR3 is TGTGCCAGCAGTGACAGGGCGGGACTAGCGGAGACAGATACGCAGTATTTT.

This chain connects TRBV11-2 to TRBJ1-1, with D unresolved. The germline gives CDR1 SGHAT, CDR2 FQNNGV. There are 12 residues in the CDR3. Trimming took off 8 bases at V and 0 bases at J, with 7 bases between the two ends. The CDR3 spells CASRGLNTEAFF. The CDR3 DNA follows: TGTGCCAGCCGGGGTCTGAACACTGAAGCTTTCTTT.

The gene calls are TRBV18 and TRBJ2-1; possibly TRBD2 for D (6 bases). This CDR3 spans 17 amino acids. The V gene's germline CDR1 is KGHSH and CDR2 LQKENI. V was shortened by 0 bases and J by 3 bases, with 15 bases between the two germline ends. The CDR3, as DNA: TGTGCCAGCTCACCACCTGGCGGTAGCGGTGACTACAATGAGCAGTTCTTC. This codes for CASSPPGGSGDYNEQFF.

The table lists this clone with a count of one. The V call is TRBV28, the J call TRBJ2-3; 11 nucleotides agree with TRBD2. Trimming cost V 6 bases and J 6 bases; bases outside gene matches: 8. Germline CDR1 and CDR2: MDHEN and SYDVKM. The CDR3 runs 15 residues. DNA for the CDR3: TGTGCCAGCAGCCCAATAGCGGGGGGGCACGATACGCAGTATTTT. Encoded protein: CASSPIAGGHDTQYF. Supplemented by reference TRBV28 and TRBJ2-3, the full variable domain reads DVKVTQSSRYLVKRTGEKVFLECVQDMDHENMFWYRQDPGLGLRLIYFSYDVKMKEKGDIPEGYSVSREKKERFSLILESASTNQTSMYLCASSPIAGGHDTQYFGPGTRLTVL.